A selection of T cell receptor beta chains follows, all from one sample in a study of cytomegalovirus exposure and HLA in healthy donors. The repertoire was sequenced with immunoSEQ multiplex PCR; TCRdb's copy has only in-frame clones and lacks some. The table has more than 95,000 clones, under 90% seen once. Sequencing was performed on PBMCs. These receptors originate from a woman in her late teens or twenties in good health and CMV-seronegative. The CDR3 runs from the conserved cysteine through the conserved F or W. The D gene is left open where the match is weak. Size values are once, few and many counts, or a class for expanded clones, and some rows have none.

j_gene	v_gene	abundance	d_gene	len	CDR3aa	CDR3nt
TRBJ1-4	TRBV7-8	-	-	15	CASSLAQGSGEKLFF	TGTGCCAGCAGCTTAGCGCAGGGGTCGGGTGAAAAACTGTTTTTT
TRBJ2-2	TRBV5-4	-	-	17	CASSGGLGPTNTGELFF	TGTGCCAGCAGCGGGGGGTTGGGACCGACTAACACCGGGGAGCTGTTTTTT
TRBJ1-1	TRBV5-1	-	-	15	CASSLGGLMNTEAFF	TGCGCCAGCAGCTTGGGGGGCCTCATGAACACTGAAGCTTTCTTT
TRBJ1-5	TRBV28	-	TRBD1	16	CASSLTGGSANQPQHF	TGTGCCAGCAGTTTAACAGGGGGTTCGGCCAATCAGCCCCAGCATTTT
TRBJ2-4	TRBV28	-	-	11	CASSRGPGRYF	TGTGCCAGCTCACGCGGGCCGGGTCGGTACTTC
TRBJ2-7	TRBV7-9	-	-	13	CASSLQGHYEQYF	TGTGCCAGCAGCCTACAGGGTCACTACGAGCAGTACTTC
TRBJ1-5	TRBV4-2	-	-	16	CASSQDWASRDQPQHF	TGTGCCAGCAGCCAAGATTGGGCCAGTCGAGATCAGCCCCAGCATTTT
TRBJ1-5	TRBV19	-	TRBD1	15	CASTRTGGGNQPQHF	TGTGCCAGTACTAGGACAGGTGGAGGCAATCAGCCCCAGCATTTT
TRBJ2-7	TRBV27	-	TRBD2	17	CASSLWATGTSGYEQYF	TGTGCCAGCAGTTTATGGGCAACCGGGACTAGCGGCTACGAGCAGTACTTC
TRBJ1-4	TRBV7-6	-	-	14	CASSLAYEGEKLFF	TGTGCCAGCAGCTTAGCTTACGAGGGTGAAAAACTGTTTTTT
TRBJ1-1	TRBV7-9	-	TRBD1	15	CASSLRDRVGTEAFF	TGTGCCAGCAGCCTCCGGGACAGGGTGGGGACTGAAGCTTTCTTT
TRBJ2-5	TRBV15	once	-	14	CATSRQTGKETQYF	TGTGCCACCAGCAGGCAGACAGGAAAAGAGACCCAGTACTTC
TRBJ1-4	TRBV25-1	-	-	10	CASRDEKLFF	TGTGCCAGCCGGGATGAAAAACTGTTTTTT
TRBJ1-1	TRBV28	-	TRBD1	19	CASRPRLSHRRDRNTEAFF	TGTGCCAGCAGACCTCGATTATCCCACAGACGGGACAGGAACACTGAAGCTTTCTTT
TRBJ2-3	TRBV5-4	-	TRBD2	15	CASSLDGRPADTQYF	TGTGCCAGCAGCTTGGACGGGAGGCCAGCGGATACGCAGTATTTT
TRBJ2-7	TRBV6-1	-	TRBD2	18	CASSEPYWAGGPSYEQYF	TGTGCCAGCAGTGAACCCTATTGGGCGGGAGGGCCGTCATACGAGCAGTACTTC
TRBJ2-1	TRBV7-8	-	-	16	CASSLEVGHLGNEQFF	TGTGCCAGCAGCTTAGAAGTGGGCCATTTAGGAAATGAGCAGTTCTTC
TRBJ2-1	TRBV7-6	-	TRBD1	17	CASSAGQAQSSYNEQFF	TGTGCCAGCAGCGCAGGACAGGCCCAAAGCTCCTACAATGAGCAGTTCTTC
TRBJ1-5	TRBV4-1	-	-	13	CASSLLGNQPQHF	TGCGCCAGCAGCCTTCTCGGCAATCAGCCCCAGCATTTT
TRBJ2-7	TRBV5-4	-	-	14	CASSTIGGPYEQYF	TGTGCCAGCAGCACAATCGGGGGACCATACGAGCAGTACTTC
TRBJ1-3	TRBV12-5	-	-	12	CASGSTGNTIYF	TGTGCTAGTGGTTCAACTGGAAACACCATATATTTT
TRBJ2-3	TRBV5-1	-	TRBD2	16	CASSSGRVPSTDTQYF	TGCGCCAGCAGTAGCGGGAGGGTCCCTAGCACAGATACGCAGTATTTT
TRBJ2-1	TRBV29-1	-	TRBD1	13	CSVRGPLVNEQFF	TGCAGCGTCAGGGGGCCGCTTGTCAATGAGCAGTTCTTC
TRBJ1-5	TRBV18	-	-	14	CASSPLGPPQPQHF	TGTGCCAGCTCACCATTGGGGCCCCCTCAGCCCCAGCATTTT
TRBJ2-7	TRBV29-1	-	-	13	CSVVGLGPYEQYF	TGCAGCGTTGTGGGCTTAGGTCCCTACGAGCAGTACTTC
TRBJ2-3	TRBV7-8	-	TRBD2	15	CASSSLAGATDTQYF	TGTGCCAGCAGCTCCCTAGCGGGAGCAACAGATACGCAGTATTTT
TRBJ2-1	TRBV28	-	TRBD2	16	CASSLSFLAGVNEQFF	TGTGCCAGCAGTTTATCCTTCCTAGCGGGAGTTAATGAGCAGTTCTTC
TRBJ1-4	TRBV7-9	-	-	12	CASSSGNEKLFF	TGTGCCAGCAGCTCGGGGAATGAAAAACTGTTTTTT
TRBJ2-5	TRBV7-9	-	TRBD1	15	CASSLRTGLRETQYF	TGTGCCAGCAGCCTTCGGACAGGGCTACGGGAGACCCAGTACTTC
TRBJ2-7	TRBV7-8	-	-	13	CASSTNGGYEQYF	TGTGCCAGCAGTACAAACGGGGGCTACGAGCAGTACTTC
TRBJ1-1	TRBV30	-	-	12	CAWGLANTEAFF	TGTGCCTGGGGACTCGCGAACACTGAAGCTTTCTTT
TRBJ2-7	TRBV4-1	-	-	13	CASSQDIPYEQYF	TGCGCCAGCAGCCAAGATATTCCGTACGAGCAGTACTTC
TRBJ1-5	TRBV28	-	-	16	CASSLRMAGSNQPQHF	TGTGCCAGCAGTTTAAGGATGGCAGGGTCGAATCAGCCCCAGCATTTT
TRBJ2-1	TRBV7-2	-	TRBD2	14	CASSLGGSVNEQFF	TGTGCCAGCAGCTTAGGCGGGAGTGTCAATGAGCAGTTCTTC